This T cell receptor beta chain was captured in a study of blood T cell repertoires in COVID-19. Overall study: The samples span acute and convalescent COVID-19 from the United States, Italy and Spain.

Only in-frame clones appear in the TCRdb table, and some are missing; sequencing was by immunoSEQ multiplex PCR. Altogether roughly 60,000 clones are present, approximately 83% being singletons, with the ten largest covering about 9.2%. After removal of 3 bases from V and 3 bases from J, the junction contained 5 bases not matched to a gene. Germline V lookup: CDR1 LNHDA, CDR2 SQIVND (reference sequence). CDR3 length equals 15 residues. The chain couples TRBV19 to TRBJ2-1; 7 nucleotides agree with TRBD2. The sample consisted of peripheral blood. The receptor was isolated from a man older than 75 with COVID-19, enrolled during active disease. CDR3 sequence reads: CASSISGRLYNEQFF. The CDR3 DNA is TGTGCCAGTAGTATCTCCGGGAGGCTCTACAATGAGCAGTTCTTC.